These 31 T cell receptor beta chains were sequenced from one sample in a study of cytomegalovirus exposure and HLA in healthy donors. Amplification used 60 Vbeta primers and 13 Jbeta primers. This table comes from immunoSEQ multiplex PCR, and its TCRdb copy is limited to in-frame clones, with some not included. The repertoire holds roughly 130,000 clones, with approximately 66% as singletons. The sample comprised PBMCs. The receptors were gathered from a woman between 35 and 50 years old in good health and CMV-seropositive.

The chain has TRBV10-3 and TRBJ2-3; a weak D match, TRBD2 (5 bases). V was cut by 6 bases and J by 1 base, with 11 bases left in between. The CDR3 totals 14 residues. Germline V gives CDR1 ENHRY, CDR2 SYGVKD. CDR3 sequence: CAIREARGTDTQYF. As DNA, the CDR3 is TGTGCCATCAGGGAGGCGCGGGGCACAGATACGCAGTATTTT.

This clone has only a few counts. V gene TRBV5-1 combines with J gene TRBJ1-1; no clear D. Germline-derived CDR1 and CDR2 are SGHRS and YFSETQ. The CDR3 is made up of 12 amino acids. V lost 3 bases to trimming and J lost 6 bases, with 9 bases between them. CDR3 sequence reads: CASSSGRAEAFF. The CDR3 DNA follows: TGCGCCAGCAGCTCTGGGAGGGCTGAAGCTTTCTTT.

Here the CDR3 DNA reads TGCAGCGCTGACAGGGCCAGTTCAACTGAAGCTTTCTTT. Encoded protein: CSADRASSTEAFF. The chain uses TRBV29-1 and TRBJ1-1, with 7 nucleotides matching TRBD1. This CDR3 region has 13 residues. Germline V lookup: CDR1 SQVTM, CDR2 ANQGSEA. J lost 5 bases, V lost 7 bases, and 10 bases had no gene match.

The chain has TRBV28 and TRBJ1-1, with D possibly matching TRBD1 (5 bases). This CDR3 region has 15 residues. CDR1 is MDHEN, CDR2 SYDVKM, per germline. Trimming cost V 7 bases and J 0 bases, with 15 bases left between them. CDR3 amino acids: CASNPAGNMNTEAFF. The CDR3 bases are TGTGCCAGCAACCCGGCAGGGAATATGAACACTGAAGCTTTCTTT.

The chain employs TRBV10-3 and TRBJ1-1; 8 nucleotides match TRBD1. Losses at the gene ends were 2 bases for V and 4 bases for J; bases not matched to a gene: 3. The CDR3 covers 14 residues. From germline, CDR1 is ENHRY and CDR2 SYGVKD. CDR3 sequence reads: CAISERQGSTEAFF. As DNA, the CDR3 is TGTGCCATCAGTGAGAGACAGGGGAGCACTGAAGCTTTCTTT.

Concerning this clone: At one end the junction does not follow the germline gene, possibly because of a read error. The V and J genes are TRBV4-1 and TRBJ2-1, with D perhaps matching TRBD2 (6 bases). This CDR3 is built from 16 residues. Per the germline V gene, CDR1 is MGHRA and CDR2 is YSYEKL. In DNA, the CDR3 is TGCGCCAGCAGACAAGAGGCGGGGAGCTCCTACAATGAGCAGTTCTTC. Translating it yields CASRQEAGSSYNEQFF.

This clone turned up a few times. The V and J genes are TRBV11-2 and TRBJ1-2, with TRBD1 matching 9 bases. Unmatched junction bases numbered 6, after V lost 0 bases and J lost 4 bases. This CDR3 spans 16 amino acids. Germline V gene data show CDR1 as SGHAT and CDR2 as FQNNGV. For the CDR3, the DNA is TGTGCCAGCAGCTTAGAGGGGACAGGGTCTCCCTATGGCTACACCTTC. This sequence encodes CASSLEGTGSPYGYTF.

The chain has TRBV7-9 and TRBJ2-5; TRBD2 matches 11 bases. The CDR3 has 16 residues. V gave up 2 bases and J gave up 5 bases; unmatched junction bases: 7. Germline loops: CDR1 SEHNR, CDR2 FQNEAQ (reference sequence). The CDR3 DNA is TGTGCCAGCAGCTTACTACTAGCGGGAGCTGGTGAGACCCAGTACTTC. This codes for CASSLLLAGAGETQYF.

This rearrangement joins TRBV10-3 to TRBJ2-3; 7 bases line up with TRBD1. V trimming: 3 bases; J trimming: 3 bases; junction bases outside the gene matches: 12. The CDR3 extends over 17 amino acids. Germline CDR1 ENHRY, CDR2 SYGVKD. CDR3 in amino acids: CAISEGGRGRGTDTQYF. CDR3 bases: TGTGCCATCAGTGAAGGGGGCAGGGGTCGGGGAACAGATACGCAGTATTTT.

The chain is built from TRBV9 and TRBJ1-1; 7 bases map to TRBD1. This CDR3 has 14 amino acids. The germline V gene encodes CDR1 SGDLS and CDR2 YYNGEE. V lost 1 base, J lost 2 bases, and 2 bases stayed unmatched. The CDR3 DNA sequence: TGTGCCAGCAGCGTAACAGGGGATAACACTGAAGCTTTCTTT. Protein product: CASSVTGDNTEAFF.

The chain recombines TRBV9 with TRBJ2-7, with 11 nucleotides matching TRBD1. CDR1 and CDR2 (germline): SGDLS, YYNGEE. Germline trimming cut 0 bases from V and 6 bases from J; bases unmatched to any gene: 5. The CDR3 runs to 15 residues. CDR3 DNA sequence: TGTGCCAGCAGCGTAGTTGCCGGGACAGGGGGCGAGCAGTACTTC. This gives the protein CASSVVAGTGGEQYF.

The chain couples TRBV6-1 to TRBJ1-2; TRBD1 agrees at 7 bases. Unmatched junction bases numbered 6, after V lost 6 bases and J lost 8 bases. This CDR3 has 12 amino acids. Germline CDR1 reads MNHNS; CDR2 reads SASEGT. The CDR3 sequence: CASSYYRGGYTF. Written as DNA, the CDR3 is TGTGCCAGCAGCTACTACAGGGGCGGCTACACCTTC.

The V and J genes are TRBV5-8 and TRBJ1-2, with D perhaps matching TRBD1 (5 bases). Deletions cut 2 bases from V and 3 bases from J, with 11 bases between. The CDR3 covers 14 residues. The germline V gene encodes CDR1 SGHTS and CDR2 YDEGEE. CDR3 sequence: CASSFRQSDYGYTF. The CDR3, as DNA: TGTGCCAGCAGCTTCCGACAGTCGGACTATGGCTACACCTTC.

The rearrangement joins TRBV14 to TRBJ1-5; TRBD1 might be the D (5 bases). With 5 bases removed from V and 3 bases from J, the gap between germline ends came to 11 bases. The CDR3 contains 14 residues. From germline, CDR1 is SGHDN and CDR2 FVKESK. The CDR3 DNA sequence: TGTGCCAGCAGCGTCACAGGTCTCAATCAGCCCCAGCATTTT. Translating it yields CASSVTGLNQPQHF. Complete variable domain (other parts from reference TRBV14 and TRBJ1-5): EAGVTQFPSHSVIEKGQTVTLRCDPISGHDNLYWYRRVMGKEIKFLLHFVKESKQDESGMPNNRFLAERTGGTYSTLKVQPAELEDSGVYFCASSVTGLNQPQHFGDGTRLSIL.

This clone was seen more than once but under ten times. This sequence joins TRBV11-3 and TRBJ1-4, with 10 nucleotides matching TRBD1. With V trimmed by 5 bases and J by 1 base, 4 bases remained unmatched. This CDR3 has 16 residues. Germline values: CDR1 SGHNT, CDR2 YENEEA. This CDR3 is CASSPTGGLTNEKLFF. Written as DNA, the CDR3 is TGTGCCAGCAGCCCGACAGGGGGCCTAACTAATGAAAAACTGTTTTTT.

V and J are TRBV6-1 and TRBJ1-1; weak D call: TRBD1 (6 bases). V shed 0 bases and J shed 7 bases, with 15 bases lying between them. The germline V gene has CDR1 MNHNS and CDR2 SASEGT. The CDR3 covers 15 residues. The CDR3 here is CASSEARGGGNEAFF. The DNA of the CDR3 is TGTGCCAGCAGTGAAGCGCGGGGGGGCGGGAATGAAGCTTTCTTT.

The table lists this clone with a few counts. This chain connects TRBV7-2 to TRBJ1-1; no reliable D call. CDR3 length equals 13 residues. Germline CDR1 is SGHTA and CDR2 is FQGNSA. The V and J ends lost 7 bases and 0 bases respectively, with 9 bases between them. CDR3 DNA: TGTGCCAGCACCATTACAATGAACACTGAAGCTTTCTTT. Its translation: CASTITMNTEAFF.

The table lists this clone with a few counts. The chain carries TRBV30 and TRBJ1-1; 8 bases agree with TRBD1. V dropped 5 bases and J dropped 5; count of bases not matched to a gene: 7. Germline lookup yields CDR1 GTSNPN and CDR2 SVGIG (reference sequence). CDR3 length equals 13 residues. This CDR3 reads CAWVDRVGTEAFF. In nucleotides, the CDR3 is TGTGCCTGGGTGGACAGGGTAGGAACTGAAGCTTTCTTT.

The rearrangement uses TRBV5-1 and TRBJ1-6; D is unresolved. The ends were cut back, 3 bases at V and 9 bases at J, with 13 bases in the middle. CDR1 is SGHRS and CDR2 is YFSETQ in the germline V gene. This CDR3 region has 14 residues. The DNA for the CDR3 is TGCGCCAGCAGCTCCCGGAGCACTTTTTCACCCCTCCACTTT. Protein sequence: CASSSRSTFSPLHF.

The chain uses TRBV11-3 and TRBJ1-2, with 9 bases lining up with TRBD1. V lost 5 bases, J lost 5 bases, and 9 bases stayed unmatched. Germline lookup yields CDR1 SGHNT and CDR2 YENEEA. The length of the CDR3 is 15 residues. The CDR3 sequence: CASSSRDREQYGYTF. In DNA form, the CDR3 reads TGTGCCAGCAGCAGCCGGGACAGGGAGCAATATGGCTACACCTTC.

This sequence joins TRBV30 and TRBJ1-4, with a tentative D call TRBD1 (5 bases). The CDR3 is 16 amino acids. Germline V gene lookup returns CDR1 GTSNPN and CDR2 SVGIG (reference sequence). The V end was cut by 2 bases, the J end by 3 bases, with 16 bases between. The CDR3 sequence is CAWSPLGAGSNEKLFF. The CDR3 DNA is TGTGCCTGGAGTCCACTTGGCGCAGGGTCTAATGAAAAACTGTTTTTT.

This chain joins TRBV27 and TRBJ1-1; 7 bases fit TRBD1. The length of the CDR3 is 13 residues. CDR1 and CDR2 (germline): MNHEY, SMNVEV (reference sequence). J gave up 5 bases and V 5 bases, and 5 bases lay outside the gene matches. CDR3 nucleotides: TGTGCCAGCAGTCTCGGACAGGCGACTGAAGCTTTCTTT. Translation: CASSLGQATEAFF.

This clone was seen a single time. The rearrangement joins TRBV10-3 to TRBJ2-7; the match to TRBD2 covers 7 bases. The CDR3 has 14 amino acids. Germline V gene data show CDR1 as ENHRY and CDR2 as SYGVKD. J lost 3 bases, V lost 5 bases, and 7 bases had no gene match. As DNA, the CDR3 is TGTGCCATCAGTCCCTCTGGCGGGAGCTACGAGCAGTACTTC. This codes for CAISPSGGSYEQYF.

The chain couples TRBV7-9 to TRBJ2-7, with D maybe TRBD2 (5 bases). CDR1 is SEHNR and CDR2 is FQNEAQ in the germline V gene (reference sequence). The CDR3 has 15 amino acids. The V gene lost 0 bases and the J gene lost 1 base, with 10 bases spanning the gap. CDR3 sequence (DNA): TGTGCCAGCAGCTTAGCGAGCGGCGGATCCTACGAGCAGTACTTC. This codes for CASSLASGGSYEQYF.

The DNA for the CDR3 is TGTGCCAGCAGCTTGGCTAGCGGGGGCCAAAGCTCCTACGAGCAGTACTTC. As protein: CASSLASGGQSSYEQYF. The chain couples TRBV11-3 to TRBJ2-7, with TRBD2 matching 10 bases. The CDR3 has 17 residues. With 3 bases clipped from V and 0 bases from J, the junction kept 8 bases outside the gene matches. Germline-derived CDR1 and CDR2 are SGHNT and YENEEA.

This clone showed up just a few times. The rearrangement joins TRBV7-9 to TRBJ2-1; weak D call: TRBD2 (5 bases). Trimming left V 4 bases short and J 6 bases short, with 16 bases between. CDR1 and CDR2 (germline): SEHNR, FQNEAQ (reference sequence). The CDR3 extends over 15 amino acids. For the CDR3, the DNA is TGTGCCAGCAGCTCGGACTTCACCGAACCCAATGAGCAGTTCTTC. Translated: CASSSDFTEPNEQFF.

This chain connects TRBV7-3 to TRBJ2-1, with 10 bases lining up with TRBD2. In germline, CDR1 is SGHTA, CDR2 FQGTGA. J lost 4 bases, V lost 8 bases, and 2 bases had no gene match. This CDR3 comprises 13 residues. CDR3 amino acids: CASGLADYNEQFF. CDR3 nucleotides: TGTGCCAGCGGACTAGCGGATTACAATGAGCAGTTCTTC.

The chain couples TRBV10-1 to TRBJ1-1; 7 bases fit TRBD1. V was pared by 2 bases and J by 10 bases, with 7 bases of the junction left unmatched. Germline assignment: CDR1 WNHNN and CDR2 SYGVQD (reference sequence). The CDR3 spans 13 residues. This CDR3 is CASSEGTGAGAFF. In DNA, the CDR3 is TGCGCCAGCAGTGAGGGAACAGGGGCGGGAGCTTTCTTT.

This chain links TRBV28 with TRBJ1-2; the D gene is possibly TRBD1 (5 bases). CDR1 MDHEN and CDR2 SYDVKM come from the germline V gene. V was pared by 5 bases and J by 2 bases, with 15 bases between. The CDR3 runs 15 residues. CDR3 coding DNA: TGTGCCAGCAGTGTGGTTGGTCGGGGGAACTATGGCTACACCTTC. Translation: CASSVVGRGNYGYTF.

The J gene is TRBJ2-3, the V gene TRBV5-1; 13 bases fit TRBD2. The CDR3 has 15 residues. In germline, CDR1 is SGHRS, CDR2 YFSETQ. Losses at the gene ends were 4 bases for V and 3 bases for J; bases not matched to a gene: 2. The CDR3, as DNA: TGCGCCAGCAGCCTGGGACTAGCGGGAACAGATACGCAGTATTTT. Amino acids: CASSLGLAGTDTQYF.

This sequence joins TRBV14 and TRBJ2-2; TRBD2 agrees at 10 bases. V shed 2 bases, J shed 6 bases, and the junction held 6 bases outside the gene matches. Germline loops: CDR1 SGHDN, CDR2 FVKESK. CDR3 length: 16 residues. The CDR3 protein is CASSQLPAGGPGELFF. Here the CDR3 DNA reads TGTGCCAGCAGCCAACTCCCAGCGGGGGGGCCCGGGGAGCTGTTTTTT.